This TCR beta chain was identified during a study of T-cell reconstitution after alpha-beta-depleted transplantation in children. Study-wide findings and caveats: Newly made T cells mostly supplied T-cell counts and diversity one year after transplant. Surviving recipient cells, namely T cells and thymic progenitors, were the source of high day-60 TCRbeta diversity in some patients.

For this clonotype: Its antigen is undetermined.

TCRbeta library construction was performed incorporating unique molecular identifiers. TCRdb itself ran the PCR reads through MiXCR, one entry per CDR3 protein. The sample consists of about 540,000 distinct CDR3 sequences, about a quarter of them appearing once. This CDR3 comprises 15 residues. V trimming: 6 bases; J trimming: 2 bases; junction bases outside the gene matches: 9. This chain uses TRBV12-3 or TRBV12-4 with TRBJ2-7, with 8 nucleotides matching TRBD2. This receptor was identified in a boy in the first two years of life with Wiskott-Aldrich syndrome, due to receive a stem cell transplant. The sequences come from PBMCs, collected before TCRalphabeta/CD19-depleted stem cell transplant. CDR3: CASSPGRVAAYEQYF. The CDR3 DNA sequence: TGTGCCAGCAGCCCCGGGAGGGTGGCAGCCTACGAGCAGTACTTC.